This TCR beta chain was profiled in a study of blood T cell repertoires in COVID-19. Across the whole study: Researchers got acute and convalescent COVID-19 samples from the United States, Italy and Spain.

Original methodology: Nucleated cell number was recorded as an estimate derived from reference gene primer amplification. The data were produced by immunoSEQ multiplex PCR, yet TCRdb's version contains in-frame clones alone and is incomplete. Clonal size and the V and J genes are those of that table, whereas D and trimming came from the DNA. The table has some 27,000 clones, around nine tenths seen once. This receptor was obtained from a man over 45 with active COVID-19. Sequenced material: peripheral blood.

CDR3 protein: CATKQVMGGGTYGYTF. The CDR3, as DNA: TGTGCCACCAAACAAGTTATGGGTGGGGGGACCTATGGCTACACCTTC. V and J are TRBV19 and TRBJ1-2, with D possibly being TRBD1 (5 bases). V lost 10 bases, J lost 4 bases, and 25 bases lay in between. Germline V gives CDR1 LNHDA, CDR2 SQIVND (reference sequence). CDR3 size: 16 residues.